This T cell receptor beta chain originates from a study of PD-1 blockade in classical Hodgkin lymphoma. Findings and limits, study-wide: It was CD4+ TCR diversity, not CD8+, that rose significantly by C4D1. Compared with healthy donors, newly diagnosed patients reportedly showed lower baseline TCR diversity.

Using immunoSEQ multiplex PCR, the repertoire was profiled, and TCRdb retains in-frame clones only, with some absent. The sample includes under 130,000 clones, about nine tenths of them seen just once. The time point here: cycle 4 day 1 (C4D1), after less than 7 weeks of nivolumab. Every single patient, without exception, relapsed after autologous stem cell transplantation, and brentuximab vedotin exposure varied. The CDR3 runs to 15 residues. CDR1 and CDR2 (germline): ENHRY, SYGVKD. The junction had 11 bases not matched to a gene; V was cut back by 5 bases and J by 7 bases. To note about this clone: The antigen is unknown.

The chain links TRBV10-3 to TRBJ1-5, with 7 bases aligning to TRBD1. Source: peripheral blood mononuclear cells (PBMCs), taken before the fourth cycle of nivolumab. This sequence was found in a human donor with classical Hodgkin lymphoma. The CDR3 DNA is TGTGCCATCAGTACAGGGGCCGAAGTTTGGCAGCCCCAGCATTTT. This gives the protein CAISTGAEVWQPQHF.